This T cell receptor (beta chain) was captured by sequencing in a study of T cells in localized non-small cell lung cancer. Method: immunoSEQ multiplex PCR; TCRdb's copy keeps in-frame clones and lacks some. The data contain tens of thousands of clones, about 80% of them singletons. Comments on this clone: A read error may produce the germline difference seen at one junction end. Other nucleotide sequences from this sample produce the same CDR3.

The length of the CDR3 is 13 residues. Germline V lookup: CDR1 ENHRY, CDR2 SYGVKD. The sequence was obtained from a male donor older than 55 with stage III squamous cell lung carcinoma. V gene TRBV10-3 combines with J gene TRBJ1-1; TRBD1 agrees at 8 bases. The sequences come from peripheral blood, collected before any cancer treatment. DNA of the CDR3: TGTGCCATTAGTGGAACAGGGGGCACTGAAGCTTTCTTT. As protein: CAISGTGGTEAFF.